This TCR beta chain derives from a study of CD8+ T cells in alopecia areata (dated by TCRdb to 2016 to 2019). Turning to the overall study: The treated patients took part in an open-label pilot trial in which moderate-to-severe alopecia areata was treated with oral tofacitinib at 5 to 10 mg twice daily. Tofacitinib was administered for 6 to 18 months, and 6 months of follow-up off drug were then conducted to assess delayed response and recurrence. The study used high-throughput TCRbeta sequencing to examine T cell clonal expansion in alopecia areata, in both the C3H/HeJ mouse model and human patients. In humans, TCRbeta sequencing was performed on scalp tissue and on sorted CD4+ and CD8+ peripheral blood T cells from healthy controls and from patients with patchy or totalis/universalis alopecia areata. Tofacitinib-treated patients had biopsies at baseline and at 4 and 24 weeks of treatment, with a later scalp biopsy in several patients. Scalp clonality was compared among normal scalp (n=4), patchy alopecia areata scalp (n=8), and alopecia totalis/universalis scalp (n=8). RNA was extracted with the PAXgene miRNA kit for fixed scalp, the miRNeasy kit for PBMCs, and the RNeasy kit for mouse skin. immunoSEQ multiplex PCR using 35 Vbeta forward primers and 13 Jbeta reverse primers was used to amplify TCRbeta CDR3 regions. What the authors observed across the whole study: Shared TCR sequences between patients were less evident than in mice, which may be partly attributable to HLA diversity in the patient population. Scalp TCR repertoire analysis is complicated because resident alphabeta T cells in normal human skin are also sequenced, whereas mouse skin is dominated by gammadelta T cells. Lesional scalp, especially in alopecia totalis/universalis, showed higher clonality and more expanded CD8+ clones than normal scalp, suggesting antigenic drive.

The germline ends are 10 bases apart after V is trimmed by 4 bases and J by 3 bases. From its cysteine to its phenylalanine, the CDR3 spans 13 amino acids. Solely the CDR3 DNA is kept, with 39 bases framed from the first base. CDR1 and CDR2, looked up from the germline V gene, are KGHSH and LQKENI. The library was made by the immunoSEQ multiplex PCR assay. For TCR sequencing, RNA was extracted from every sample and reverse transcribed into cDNA to serve as template. First-strand cDNA was synthesized with SuperScript III using a 2:1 mix of oligo-dT and random hexamers. Amplification bias was assessed with a synthetic immune receptor repertoire, and residual bias was removed computationally. Under the source paper's analysis protocol: Raw reads were preprocessed for error removal, and CDR3 was defined according to IMGT conventions as running from the conserved cysteine to phenylalanine. Clonality was calculated as 1 minus Shannon entropy normalized by log2 of the number of productive unique TCRs. Scalp TCRbeta sequences were cross-referenced with sorted blood CD4 and CD8 repertoires so that the CD4 or CD8 identity of scalp clones could be inferred. The source is immuneACCESS, and TCRdb retained only in-frame sequences with V and J called. Part of the clones is not carried over; for the studies checked, unresolved V genes explain less than half of this, and the remainder is unexplained. For V, J and clone size, that table is used; D and trimming come from the DNA. The sample profile shows roughly 250,000 clones; roughly 69% of them were found once. Clones ranked in the top ten supply around 1.2% of the sample.

With respect to this clone: This clone's antigen is unknown. Base qualities are not recorded, but no much larger clone differs from it by a single base.

This specimen's time point label, per the study, means: baseline before oral tofacitinib. Peripheral blood and lesional scalp punch biopsies were obtained from patients with alopecia areata. PBMCs were separated by density centrifugation and stained for CD3, CD4 and CD8, after which CD4+ and CD8+ T cells were sorted on a FACSAria. Recombination joined TRBV18 with TRBJ2-7; the D gene is perhaps TRBD1, from 6 matching bases. The starting material was CD4+ T cells sorted from blood, obtained at week 0. The TCR sequence derives from a human donor with alopecia areata. The sequenced DNA: TGTGCCAGCTCACTAGTACAGGGCTACGAGCAGTACTTC. Translated, this is CASSLVQGYEQYF.